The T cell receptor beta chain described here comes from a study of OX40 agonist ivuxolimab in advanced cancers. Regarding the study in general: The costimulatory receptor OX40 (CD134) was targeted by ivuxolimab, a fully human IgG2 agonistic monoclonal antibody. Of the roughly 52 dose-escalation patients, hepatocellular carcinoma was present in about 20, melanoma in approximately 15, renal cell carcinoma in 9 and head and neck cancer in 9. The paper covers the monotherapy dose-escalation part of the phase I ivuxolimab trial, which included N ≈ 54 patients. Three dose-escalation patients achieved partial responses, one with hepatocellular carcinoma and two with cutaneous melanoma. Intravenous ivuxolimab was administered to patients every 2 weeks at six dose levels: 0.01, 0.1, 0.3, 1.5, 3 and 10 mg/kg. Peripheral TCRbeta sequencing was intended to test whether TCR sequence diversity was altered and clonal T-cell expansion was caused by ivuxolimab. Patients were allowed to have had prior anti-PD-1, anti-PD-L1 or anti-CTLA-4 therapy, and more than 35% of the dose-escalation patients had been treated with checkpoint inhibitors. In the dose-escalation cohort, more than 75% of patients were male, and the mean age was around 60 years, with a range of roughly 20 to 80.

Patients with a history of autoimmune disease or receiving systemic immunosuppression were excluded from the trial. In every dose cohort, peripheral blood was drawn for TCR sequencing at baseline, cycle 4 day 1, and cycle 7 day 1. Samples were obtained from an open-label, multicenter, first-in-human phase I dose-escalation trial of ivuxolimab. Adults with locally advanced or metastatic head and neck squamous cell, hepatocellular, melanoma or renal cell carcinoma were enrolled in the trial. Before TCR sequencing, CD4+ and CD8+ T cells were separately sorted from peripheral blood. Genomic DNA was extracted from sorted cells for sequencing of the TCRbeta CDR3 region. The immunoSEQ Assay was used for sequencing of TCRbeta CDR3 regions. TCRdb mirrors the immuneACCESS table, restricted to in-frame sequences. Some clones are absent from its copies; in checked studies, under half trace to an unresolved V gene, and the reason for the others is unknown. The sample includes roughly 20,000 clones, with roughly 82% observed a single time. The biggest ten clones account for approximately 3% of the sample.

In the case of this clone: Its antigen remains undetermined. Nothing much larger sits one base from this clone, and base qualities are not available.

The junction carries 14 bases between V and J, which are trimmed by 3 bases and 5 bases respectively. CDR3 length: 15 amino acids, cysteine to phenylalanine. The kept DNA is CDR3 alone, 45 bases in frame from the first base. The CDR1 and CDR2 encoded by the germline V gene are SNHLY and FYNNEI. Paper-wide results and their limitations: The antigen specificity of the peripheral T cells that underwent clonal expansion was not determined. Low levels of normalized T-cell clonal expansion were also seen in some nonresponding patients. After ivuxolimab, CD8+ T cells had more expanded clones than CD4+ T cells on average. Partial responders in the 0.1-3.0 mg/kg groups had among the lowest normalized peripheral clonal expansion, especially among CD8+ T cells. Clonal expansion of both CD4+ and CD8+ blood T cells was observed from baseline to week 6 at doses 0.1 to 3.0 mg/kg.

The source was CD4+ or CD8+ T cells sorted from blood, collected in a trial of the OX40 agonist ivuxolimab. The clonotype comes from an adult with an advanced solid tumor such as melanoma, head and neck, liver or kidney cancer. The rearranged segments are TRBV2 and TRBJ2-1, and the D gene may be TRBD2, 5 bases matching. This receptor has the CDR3 CASSEPGNFHNEQFF. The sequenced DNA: TGTGCCAGCAGTGAGCCGGGGAATTTCCACAATGAGCAGTTCTTC. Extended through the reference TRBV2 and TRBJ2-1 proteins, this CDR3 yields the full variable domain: EPEVTQTPSHQVTQMGQEVILRCVPISNHLYFYWYRQILGQKVEFLVSFYNNEISEKSEIFDDQFSVERPDGSNFTLKIRSTKLEDSAMYFCASSEPGNFHNEQFFGPGTRLTVL.